Each of the 7 T cell receptor beta chains below was sequenced from the same sample in a study of cytomegalovirus exposure and HLA in healthy donors. The data were produced by immunoSEQ multiplex PCR, yet TCRdb's version contains in-frame clones alone and is incomplete. The table has over 200,000 clones, approximately 82% seen once; the top ten hold roughly 5.7%. Material: PBMCs. These receptor sequences come from a woman aged 18-29 years in good health and CMV-seronegative.

The chain combines TRBV5-1 with TRBJ2-3; no reliable D call. The germline V and J ends were trimmed by 0 bases and 1 base, with 6 bases remaining between them. The CDR3 sequence is 14 residues long. In germline, CDR1 is SGHRS, CDR2 YFSETQ. CDR3 region: CASSLGVGTDTQYF. CDR3 coding DNA: TGCGCCAGCAGCTTGGGGGTTGGCACAGATACGCAGTATTTT.

The rearrangement uses TRBV6-6 and TRBJ2-5, with 8 bases fitting TRBD1. Trimming cost V 2 bases and J 0 bases; bases outside gene matches: 5. CDR1 MNHNY and CDR2 SVGAGI come from the germline V gene (reference sequence). The CDR3 consists of 16 residues. CDR3 nucleotide sequence: TGTGCCAGCAGTTACGGGACAGGAATCTACCAAGAGACCCAGTACTTC. This encodes CASSYGTGIYQETQYF.

To note about this clone: The germline gene is not matched at one end of the junction; a read error may be the cause. The chain is built from TRBV27 and TRBJ1-4; possible D gene TRBD1, 5 bases. This CDR3 has 15 residues. Germline V lookup: CDR1 MNHEY, CDR2 SMNVEV (reference sequence). The CDR3 DNA sequence: TGTGCCAGCAGGTTATTGGGGGGGGTGGATGAAAAACTGTTTTTT. This translates into CASRLLGGVDEKLFF.

This chain uses TRBV2 with TRBJ1-1; D perhaps matches TRBD1 (6 bases). V was clipped by 8 bases and J by 5 bases, with 12 bases between them. The CDR3 is made up of 12 amino acids. Germline loops: CDR1 SNHLY, CDR2 FYNNEI. The CDR3 loop is CASLQGWTEAFF. The DNA of the CDR3 is TGTGCCAGCTTACAGGGTTGGACTGAAGCTTTCTTT.

This clone was recorded a few times. The chain couples TRBV6-1 to TRBJ2-7; TRBD1 might be the D (6 bases). The CDR3 extends over 14 amino acids. V dropped 4 bases and J dropped 0 bases, with 10 bases sitting between them. The V gene's germline CDR1 is MNHNS and CDR2 SASEGT. The CDR3 region has the DNA TGTGCCAGCAGTGCGCAGGGGCACTCCTACGAGCAGTACTTC. This sequence encodes CASSAQGHSYEQYF.

V is TRBV25-1 and J is TRBJ2-1; 8 bases agree with TRBD1. This CDR3 contains 17 residues. Per the germline V gene, CDR1 is MGHDK and CDR2 is SYGVNS. V lost 4 bases to trimming and J lost 7 bases; unmatched junction nucleotides: 15. CDR3: CASSVVGTGLSGNEQFF. The CDR3 nucleotides are TGTGCCAGCAGTGTGGTGGGGACAGGTTTGAGTGGTAATGAGCAGTTCTTC.

The rearrangement joins TRBV28 to TRBJ2-3, with no clear D. Germline assignment: CDR1 MDHEN and CDR2 SYDVKM. CDR3 length: 14 residues. V shed 4 bases and J shed 5 bases, with 13 bases lying between them. CDR3 residues: CASSYSSRRDTQYF. The CDR3 DNA reads TGTGCCAGCAGTTATAGTTCTCGAAGAGATACGCAGTATTTT.